The 15 T cell receptor beta chains below were found in one sample sequenced in a study of lymphopenia after photon versus proton radiotherapy. The method was immunoSEQ multiplex PCR; TCRdb's version includes in-frame clones alone and lacks a portion of them. The data hold roughly 53,000 clones, with more than 70% observed a single time. The sample was peripheral blood, taken from a patient treated with photon-based radiotherapy. These receptors came from a man aged 50-59 years with gastric cancer.

This chain links TRBV5-1 with TRBJ1-2; TRBD1 might be the D (6 bases). Per germline, CDR1 SGHRS and CDR2 YFSETQ. The CDR3 contains 13 residues. The V and J ends lost 3 bases and 2 bases respectively, with 8 bases between them. The CDR3 nucleotides read TGCGCCAGCAGCTCTGGGACAAACTATGGCTACACCTTC. Translation: CASSSGTNYGYTF.

The chain links TRBV6-6 to TRBJ2-1; 7 bases are a match to TRBD1. There are 14 residues in the CDR3. The trim removed 4 bases at V and 11 bases at J, leaving 11 bases unmatched. Germline CDR1 reads MNHNY; CDR2 reads SVGAGI (reference sequence). The CDR3 DNA reads TGTGCCAGCAGTTCTCCGGGACAGTTAGACAAGCAGTTCTTC. Translated: CASSSPGQLDKQFF.

V usage is TRBV5-1 and J usage is TRBJ2-1; TRBD1 is a possible D gene (5 bases). The CDR3 length is 17 residues. Germline CDR1 reads SGHRS; CDR2 reads YFSETQ. The V and J ends lost 5 bases and 0 bases respectively, with 18 bases between them. This chain's CDR3 is CASSPIQAFGSYNEQFF. The CDR3 DNA follows: TGCGCCAGCAGTCCGATACAGGCCTTTGGCTCCTACAATGAGCAGTTCTTC.

This clone has only a few counts. J is TRBJ2-5 and V is TRBV27; D remains unclear. This CDR3 region has 12 residues. CDR1 MNHEY and CDR2 SMNVEV come from the germline V gene (reference sequence). The V end lost 1 base, the J end lost 4 bases, and 4 bases lay between the germline ends. This chain's CDR3 is CASSLYTETQYF. The CDR3 DNA is TGTGCCAGCAGTTTATACACAGAGACCCAGTACTTC.

The V and J genes are TRBV13 and TRBJ2-3; perhaps TRBD1 as D (6 bases). V lost 3 bases, J lost 4 bases, and 11 bases lay in between. The CDR3 is 14 amino acids. The germline CDR1 and CDR2 sequences are PRHDT and FYEKMQ (reference sequence). CDR3 DNA: TGTGCCAGCAGCTTTGGGACAAGGGCAGATACGCAGTATTTT. It specifies CASSFGTRADTQYF. Filled out from reference TRBV13 and TRBJ2-3, the complete variable domain reads AAGVIQSPRHLIKEKRETATLKCYPIPRHDTVYWYQQGPGQDPQFLISFYEKMQSDKGSIPDRFSAQQFSDYHSELNMSSLELGDSALYFCASSFGTRADTQYFGPGTRLTVL.

The chain employs TRBV6-1 and TRBJ2-2, with TRBD2 identical over 10 bases. In germline, CDR1 is MNHNS, CDR2 SASEGT. The CDR3 covers 15 residues. The junction had 8 bases not matched to a gene; V was cut back by 6 bases and J by 7 bases. CDR3: CASRGAGGAVGELFF. The CDR3 nucleotides read TGTGCCAGCAGGGGAGCGGGAGGGGCTGTCGGGGAGCTGTTTTTT.

V is TRBV29-1 and J is TRBJ1-5, with D maybe TRBD1 (5 bases). The CDR3 length is 11 residues. Trimming stripped 6 bases from V and 5 bases from J, with 8 bases between. CDR1 is SQVTM, CDR2 ANQGSEA, per germline. For the CDR3, the DNA is TGCAGCGTAGGGGAAGATCAGCCCCAGCATTTT. Its protein product is CSVGEDQPQHF.

This clone was picked up a small number of times. The genes are TRBV5-1 and TRBJ1-2; 11 positions agree with TRBD1. With 3 bases clipped from V and 4 bases from J, the junction kept 17 bases outside the gene matches. The CDR3 extends over 19 amino acids. Germline V gene lookup returns CDR1 SGHRS and CDR2 YFSETQ. CDR3 protein: CASSSPTGQGGGTGYGYTF. DNA for the CDR3: TGCGCCAGCAGCTCCCCTACGGGACAGGGGGGAGGAACCGGCTATGGCTACACCTTC.

The V and J genes are TRBV6-1 and TRBJ1-4; perhaps TRBD1 as D (6 bases). The CDR3 is 14 residues long. V lost 2 bases and J 7 bases, leaving 11 bases between the germline ends. Germline V lookup: CDR1 MNHNS, CDR2 SASEGT. CDR3 in amino acids: CASSESGGGEKLFF. The CDR3 region has the DNA TGTGCCAGCAGTGAATCGGGGGGCGGTGAAAAACTGTTTTTT.

The V call is TRBV7-8, the J call TRBJ2-7; 8 bases line up with TRBD1. V shed 1 base and J 6 bases; nucleotides not matched to a gene: 8. CDR3 length: 15 amino acids. CDR1 and CDR2 (germline): SGHVS, FQNEAQ. CDR3 residues: CASSLGFDRGSEQYF. The CDR3, as DNA: TGTGCCAGCAGCTTAGGTTTCGACAGGGGCTCCGAGCAGTACTTC.

Regarding this clone: The sample carries other DNA sequences with the same CDR3. The rearrangement uses TRBV28 and TRBJ1-1; 9 nucleotides agree with TRBD1. The CDR3 contains 13 residues. Trimming at V came to 6 bases and at J to 4 bases, leaving 3 bases not matched to a gene. CDR1 is MDHEN and CDR2 is SYDVKM in the germline V gene. The DNA of the CDR3 is TGTGCCAGCAGCAGGGACAGGGTCACTGAAGCTTTCTTT. This translates into CASSRDRVTEAFF.

The J gene is TRBJ2-7, the V gene TRBV18; 8 nucleotides match TRBD1. After removal of 2 bases from V and 0 bases from J, the junction contained 9 bases not matched to a gene. The CDR3 covers 17 residues. Germline CDR1 KGHSH, CDR2 LQKENI. Here the CDR3 DNA reads TGTGCCAGCTCACCAAGATCGTCACAGGGGGGCTCCTACGAGCAGTACTTC. Its protein is CASSPRSSQGGSYEQYF.

CDR3 in DNA: TGTGCCAGTAGTATAGGATGGCGGAAGAGCTCCTACAATGAGCAGTTCTTC. It specifies CASSIGWRKSSYNEQFF. The chain uses TRBV19 and TRBJ2-1, with no clear D. V was cut by 1 base and J by 0 bases, with 13 bases left in between. CDR1 LNHDA and CDR2 SQIVND come from the germline V gene (reference sequence). The CDR3 runs to 17 residues.

The gene calls are TRBV19 and TRBJ2-7; D gene uncertain. The germline CDR1 and CDR2 sequences are LNHDA and SQIVND (reference sequence). Trimming took 0 bases from V and 0 from J, leaving 6 bases between them. The CDR3 runs 14 residues. CDR3 sequence reads: CASSIESLSYEQYF. The CDR3 region has the DNA TGTGCCAGTAGTATAGAGTCCCTCTCCTACGAGCAGTACTTC.

This clone was detected a few times. This chain joins TRBV5-8 and TRBJ2-2; 8 bases are a match to TRBD1. CDR3 size: 18 residues. V shed 2 bases, J shed 1 base, and the junction held 10 bases outside the gene matches. Germline V CDR1 and CDR2: SGHTS, YDEGEE. The CDR3 DNA sequence: TGTGCCAGCAGCTTAAATAAAGCCGGGACAGGGAACACCGGGGAGCTGTTTTTT. It codes for CASSLNKAGTGNTGELFF.